This T cell receptor (beta chain) was obtained from a study of control samples from healthy donors and cancer patients. Germline V CDR1 and CDR2: SGDLS, YYNGEE. Unmatched junction bases numbered 6, after V lost 0 bases and J lost 5 bases. This CDR3 spans 15 amino acids. Repertoires were generated with immunoSEQ multiplex PCR, while TCRdb's copy carries only in-frame clones and drops some. In the table there are about 45,000 clones, roughly 77% of which are singletons. This chain joins TRBV9 and TRBJ2-7; 9 nucleotides agree with TRBD2. The clonotype was recovered from a male donor with melanoma. The sample was formalin-fixed, paraffin-embedded tissue. The CDR3 region is CASSVGGRAVDEQYF. As DNA, the CDR3 is TGTGCCAGCAGCGTAGGCGGGAGGGCCGTCGACGAGCAGTACTTC.